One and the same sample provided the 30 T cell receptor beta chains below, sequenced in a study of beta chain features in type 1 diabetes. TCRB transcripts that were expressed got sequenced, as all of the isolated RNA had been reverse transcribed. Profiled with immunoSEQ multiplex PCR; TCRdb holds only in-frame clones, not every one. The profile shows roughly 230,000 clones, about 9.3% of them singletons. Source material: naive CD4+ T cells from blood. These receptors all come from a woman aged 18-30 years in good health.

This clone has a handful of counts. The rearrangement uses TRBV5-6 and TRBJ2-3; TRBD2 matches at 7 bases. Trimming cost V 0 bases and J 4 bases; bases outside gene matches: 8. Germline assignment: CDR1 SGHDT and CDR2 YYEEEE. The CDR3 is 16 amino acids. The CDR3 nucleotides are TGTGCCAGCAGCTTGGTCGGGGAGGGAGGGGCAGATACGCAGTATTTT. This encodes CASSLVGEGGADTQYF.

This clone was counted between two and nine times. Here the CDR3 reads CASWRRGSNGDTQYF. Here the CDR3 DNA reads TGTGCCAGCTGGAGGCGGGGATCCAACGGAGATACGCAGTATTTT. V and J are TRBV6-5 and TRBJ2-3; tentative D call: TRBD2 (6 bases). The CDR3 spans 15 residues. The germline V and J ends were trimmed by 8 bases and 5 bases, with 20 bases remaining between them. Germline CDR1 reads MNHEY; CDR2 reads SVGAGI.

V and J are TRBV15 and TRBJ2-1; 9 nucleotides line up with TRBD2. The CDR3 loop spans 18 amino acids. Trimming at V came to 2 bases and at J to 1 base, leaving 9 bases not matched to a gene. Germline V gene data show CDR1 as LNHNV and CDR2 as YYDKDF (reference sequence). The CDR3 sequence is CATSRSRLAASSYNEQFF. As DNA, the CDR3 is TGTGCCACCAGCAGATCTCGACTAGCGGCGTCTTCCTACAATGAGCAGTTCTTC.

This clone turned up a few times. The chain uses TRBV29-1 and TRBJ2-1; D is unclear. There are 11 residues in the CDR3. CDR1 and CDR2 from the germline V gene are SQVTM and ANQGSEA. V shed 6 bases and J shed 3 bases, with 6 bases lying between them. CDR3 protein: CSVTRYNEQFF. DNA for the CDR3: TGCAGCGTAACTCGCTACAATGAGCAGTTCTTC.

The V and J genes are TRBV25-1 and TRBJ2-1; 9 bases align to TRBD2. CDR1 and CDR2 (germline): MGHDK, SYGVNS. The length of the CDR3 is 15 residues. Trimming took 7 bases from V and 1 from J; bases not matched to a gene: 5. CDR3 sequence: CASMSSGVSYNEQFF. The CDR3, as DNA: TGTGCCAGCATGTCTAGCGGGGTTTCCTACAATGAGCAGTTCTTC.

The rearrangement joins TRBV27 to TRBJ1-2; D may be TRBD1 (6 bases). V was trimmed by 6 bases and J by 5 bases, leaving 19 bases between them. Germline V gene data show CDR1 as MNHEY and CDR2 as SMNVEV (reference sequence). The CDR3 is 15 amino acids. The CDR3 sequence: CASRIYTGWGYGYTF. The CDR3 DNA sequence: TGTGCCAGCAGGATATACACAGGGTGGGGATATGGCTACACCTTC.

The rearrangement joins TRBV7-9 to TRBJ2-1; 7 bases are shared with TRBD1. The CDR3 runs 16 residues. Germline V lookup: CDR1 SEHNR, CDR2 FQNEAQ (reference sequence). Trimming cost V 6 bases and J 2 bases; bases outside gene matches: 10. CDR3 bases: TGTGCCAGCAGTCGGGACAGATTAAATACCTACAATGAGCAGTTCTTC. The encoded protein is CASSRDRLNTYNEQFF. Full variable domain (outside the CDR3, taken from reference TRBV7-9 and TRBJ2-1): DTGVSQNPRHKITKRGQNVTFRCDPISEHNRLYWYRQTLGQGPEFLTYFQNEAQLEKSRLLSDRFSAERPKGSFSTLEIQRTEQGDSAMYLCASSRDRLNTYNEQFFGPGTRLTVL.

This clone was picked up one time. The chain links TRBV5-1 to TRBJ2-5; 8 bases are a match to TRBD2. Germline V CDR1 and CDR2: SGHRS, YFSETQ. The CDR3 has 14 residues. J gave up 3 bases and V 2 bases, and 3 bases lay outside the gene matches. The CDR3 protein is CASSLGGGKETQYF. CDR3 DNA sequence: TGCGCCAGCAGCTTAGGCGGGGGGAAAGAGACCCAGTACTTC.

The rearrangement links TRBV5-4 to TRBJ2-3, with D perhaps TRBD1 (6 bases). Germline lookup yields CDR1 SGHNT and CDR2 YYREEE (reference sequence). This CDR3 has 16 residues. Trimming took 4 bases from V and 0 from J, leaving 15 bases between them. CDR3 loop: CASSEAGASSTDTQYF. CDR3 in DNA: TGTGCCAGCAGCGAGGCAGGGGCTTCGAGCACAGATACGCAGTATTTT. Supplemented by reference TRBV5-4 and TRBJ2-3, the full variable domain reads ETGVTQSPTHLIKTRGQQVTLRCSSQSGHNTVSWYQQALGQGPQFIFQYYREEENGRGNFPPRFSGLQFPNYSSELNVNALELDDSALYLCASSEAGASSTDTQYFGPGTRLTVL.

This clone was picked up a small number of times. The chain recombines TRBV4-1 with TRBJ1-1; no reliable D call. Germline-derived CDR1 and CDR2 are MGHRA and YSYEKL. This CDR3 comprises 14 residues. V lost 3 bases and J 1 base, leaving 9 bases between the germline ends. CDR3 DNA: TGCGCCAGCAGCCAGATGACATCGAACACTGAAGCTTTCTTT. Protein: CASSQMTSNTEAFF.

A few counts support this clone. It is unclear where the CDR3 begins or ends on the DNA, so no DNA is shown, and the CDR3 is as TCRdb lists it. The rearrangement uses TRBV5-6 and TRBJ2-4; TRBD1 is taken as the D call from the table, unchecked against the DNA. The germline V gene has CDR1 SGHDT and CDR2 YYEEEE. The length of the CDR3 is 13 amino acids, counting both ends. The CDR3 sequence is CASSFGQGNIQYF.

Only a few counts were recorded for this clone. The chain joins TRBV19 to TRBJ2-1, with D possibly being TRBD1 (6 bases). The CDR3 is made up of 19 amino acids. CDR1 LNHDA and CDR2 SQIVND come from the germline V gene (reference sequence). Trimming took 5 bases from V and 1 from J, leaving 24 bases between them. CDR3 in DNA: TGTGCCAGTAGTGAAAGGCCCCGGACAGTTGCCTTTTCCTACAATGAGCAGTTCTTC. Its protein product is CASSERPRTVAFSYNEQFF.

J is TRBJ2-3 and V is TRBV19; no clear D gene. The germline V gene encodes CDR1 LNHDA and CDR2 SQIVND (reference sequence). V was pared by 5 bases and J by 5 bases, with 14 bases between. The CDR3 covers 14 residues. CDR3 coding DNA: TGTGCCAGTAGTGATGTACATTATCTAGATACGCAGTATTTT. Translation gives CASSDVHYLDTQYF.

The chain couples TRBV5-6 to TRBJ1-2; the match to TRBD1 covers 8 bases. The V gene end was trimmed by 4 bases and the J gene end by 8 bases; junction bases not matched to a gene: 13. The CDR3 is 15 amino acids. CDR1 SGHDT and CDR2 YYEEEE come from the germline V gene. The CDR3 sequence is CASSPGTGTRGGYTF. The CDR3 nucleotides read TGTGCCAGCAGCCCCGGGACAGGAACTCGAGGGGGCTACACCTTC.

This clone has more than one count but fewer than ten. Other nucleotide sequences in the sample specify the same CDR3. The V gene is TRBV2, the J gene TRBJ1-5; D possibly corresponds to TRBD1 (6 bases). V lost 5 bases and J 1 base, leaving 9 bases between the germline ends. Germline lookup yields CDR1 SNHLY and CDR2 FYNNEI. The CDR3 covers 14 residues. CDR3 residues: CASSRDTSNQPQHF. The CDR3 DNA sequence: TGTGCCAGCAGTAGGGACACAAGCAATCAGCCCCAGCATTTT.

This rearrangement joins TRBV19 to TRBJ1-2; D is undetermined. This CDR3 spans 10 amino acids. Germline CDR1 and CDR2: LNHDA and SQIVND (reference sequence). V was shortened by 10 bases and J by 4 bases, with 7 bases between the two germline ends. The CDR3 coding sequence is TGTGCCACCCTATTCTATGGCTACACCTTC. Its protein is CATLFYGYTF.

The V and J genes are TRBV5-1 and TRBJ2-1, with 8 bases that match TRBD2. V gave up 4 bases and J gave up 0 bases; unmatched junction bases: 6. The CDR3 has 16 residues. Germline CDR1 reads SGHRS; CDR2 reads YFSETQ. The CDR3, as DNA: TGCGCCAGCAGCCCACTAGCGGAAAGCTCCTACAATGAGCAGTTCTTC. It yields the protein CASSPLAESSYNEQFF.

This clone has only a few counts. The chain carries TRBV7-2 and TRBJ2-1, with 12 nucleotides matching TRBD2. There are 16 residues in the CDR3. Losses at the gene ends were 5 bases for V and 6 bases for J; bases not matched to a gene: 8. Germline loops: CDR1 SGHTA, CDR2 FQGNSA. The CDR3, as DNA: TGTGCCAGCAGCCCTACTAGCGGGGGGACCCTCAATGAGCAGTTCTTC. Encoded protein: CASSPTSGGTLNEQFF.

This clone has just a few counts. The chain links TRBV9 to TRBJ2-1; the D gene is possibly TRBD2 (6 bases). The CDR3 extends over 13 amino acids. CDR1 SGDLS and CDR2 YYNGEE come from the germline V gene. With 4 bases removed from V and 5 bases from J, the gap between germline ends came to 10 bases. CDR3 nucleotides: TGTGCCAGCAGCCTGGGACTTCACAATGAGCAGTTCTTC. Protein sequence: CASSLGLHNEQFF.

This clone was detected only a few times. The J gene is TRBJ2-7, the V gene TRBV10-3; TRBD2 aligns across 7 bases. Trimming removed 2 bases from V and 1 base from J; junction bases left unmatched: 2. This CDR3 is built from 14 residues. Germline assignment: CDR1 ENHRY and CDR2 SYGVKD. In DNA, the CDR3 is TGTGCCATCAGTGAGCTAGCGGATTCCTACGAGCAGTACTTC. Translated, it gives CAISELADSYEQYF.

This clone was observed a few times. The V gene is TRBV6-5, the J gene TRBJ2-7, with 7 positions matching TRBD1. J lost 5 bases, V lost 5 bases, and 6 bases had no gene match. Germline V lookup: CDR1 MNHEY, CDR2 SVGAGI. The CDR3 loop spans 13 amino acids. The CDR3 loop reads CASSRQGVHEQYF. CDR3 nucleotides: TGTGCCAGCAGTCGGCAGGGGGTCCACGAGCAGTACTTC.

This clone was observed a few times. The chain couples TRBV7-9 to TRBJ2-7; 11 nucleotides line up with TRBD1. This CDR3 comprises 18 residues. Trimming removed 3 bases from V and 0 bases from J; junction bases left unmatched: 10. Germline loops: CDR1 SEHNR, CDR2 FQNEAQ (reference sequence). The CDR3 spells CASSFRDRGSSSSYEQYF. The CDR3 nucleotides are TGTGCCAGCAGCTTCCGGGACAGGGGGTCTTCTAGCTCCTACGAGCAGTACTTC.

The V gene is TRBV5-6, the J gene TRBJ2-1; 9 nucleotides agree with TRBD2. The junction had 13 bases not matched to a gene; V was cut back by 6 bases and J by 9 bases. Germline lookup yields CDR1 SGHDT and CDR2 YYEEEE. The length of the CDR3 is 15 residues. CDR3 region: CASTYLAGGAGEQFF. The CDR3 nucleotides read TGTGCCAGCACCTATCTGGCGGGAGGGGCGGGTGAGCAGTTCTTC.

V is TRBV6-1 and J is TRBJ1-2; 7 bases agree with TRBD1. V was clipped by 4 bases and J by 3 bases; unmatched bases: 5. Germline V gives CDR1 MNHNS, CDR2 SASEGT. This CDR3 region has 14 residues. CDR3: CASSGNRGYYGYTF. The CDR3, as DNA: TGTGCCAGCAGTGGAAACAGGGGCTACTATGGCTACACCTTC.

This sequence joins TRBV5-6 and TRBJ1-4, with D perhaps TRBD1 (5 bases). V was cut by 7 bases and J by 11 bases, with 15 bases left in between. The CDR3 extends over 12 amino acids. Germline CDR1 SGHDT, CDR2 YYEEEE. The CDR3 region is CASQKGPGKLFF. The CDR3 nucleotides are TGTGCCAGCCAAAAGGGGCCAGGGAAACTGTTTTTT.

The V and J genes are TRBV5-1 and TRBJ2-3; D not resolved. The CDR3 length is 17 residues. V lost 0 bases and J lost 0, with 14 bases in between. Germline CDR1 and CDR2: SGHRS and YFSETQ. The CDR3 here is CASSLALVTASTDTQYF. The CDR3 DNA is TGCGCCAGCAGCTTGGCACTTGTCACAGCTAGCACAGATACGCAGTATTTT.

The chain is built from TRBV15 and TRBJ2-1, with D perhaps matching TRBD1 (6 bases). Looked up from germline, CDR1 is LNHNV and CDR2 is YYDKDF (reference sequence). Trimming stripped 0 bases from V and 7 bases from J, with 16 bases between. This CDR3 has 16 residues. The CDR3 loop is CATSRDTGTKSNEQFF. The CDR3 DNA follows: TGTGCCACCAGCAGAGACACAGGGACAAAGTCGAATGAGCAGTTCTTC.

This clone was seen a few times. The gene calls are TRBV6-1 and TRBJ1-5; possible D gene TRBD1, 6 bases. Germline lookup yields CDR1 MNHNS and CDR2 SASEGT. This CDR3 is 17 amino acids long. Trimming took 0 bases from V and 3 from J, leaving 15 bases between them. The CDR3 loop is CASSEASGGPPNQPQHF. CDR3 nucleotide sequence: TGTGCCAGCAGTGAAGCGTCGGGGGGGCCACCCAATCAGCCCCAGCATTTT.

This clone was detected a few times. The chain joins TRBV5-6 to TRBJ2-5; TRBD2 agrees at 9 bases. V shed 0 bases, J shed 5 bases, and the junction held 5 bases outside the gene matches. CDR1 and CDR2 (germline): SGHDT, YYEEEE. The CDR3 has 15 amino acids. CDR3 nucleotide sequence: TGTGCCAGCAGCTTGGGGCGGGGGGGCTCCGAGACCCAGTACTTC. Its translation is CASSLGRGGSETQYF.

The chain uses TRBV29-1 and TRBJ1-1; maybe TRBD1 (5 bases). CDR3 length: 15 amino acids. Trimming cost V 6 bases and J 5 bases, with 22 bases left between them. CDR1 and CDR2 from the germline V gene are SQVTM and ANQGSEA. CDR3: CSVGTPLGLGTEAFF. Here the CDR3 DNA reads TGCAGCGTCGGAACCCCTCTGGGGCTAGGGACTGAAGCTTTCTTT.